This TCR beta chain derives from a study of OX40 agonist ivuxolimab in advanced cancers. Regarding this clone: Antigen specificity is unknown.

Findings of the study overall: Both CD4+ and CD8+ T cell populations in blood had undergone clonal expansion by week 6 at 0.1 to 3.0 mg/kg.

This table comes from immunoSEQ multiplex PCR, and its TCRdb copy is limited to in-frame clones, with some not included. The table shows tens of thousands of clones, with roughly nine tenths occurring only once. The source was CD4+ or CD8+ T cells sorted from blood, collected in a trial of the OX40 agonist ivuxolimab. This receptor was taken from an adult with an advanced solid tumor such as melanoma, head and neck, liver or kidney cancer.

CDR3 sequence reads: CATSRDPQAEKLFF. The CDR3 nucleotides read TGTGCCACCAGCAGAGATCCCCAGGCCGAAAAACTGTTTTTT. The chain links TRBV15 to TRBJ1-4; unclear D gene. The V end was cut by 0 bases, the J end by 8 bases, with 10 bases between. Germline lookup yields CDR1 LNHNV and CDR2 YYDKDF (reference sequence). The CDR3 runs 14 residues.